This T cell receptor (beta chain) was recovered during a study of shared clonotypes between healthy human individuals. As for this clone: The antigen is not known.

Losses at the gene ends were 2 bases for V and 9 bases for J; bases not matched to a gene: 7. Germline V gene sequence: CDR1 MDHEN, CDR2 SYDVKM. The CDR3 is made up of 16 amino acids. Study outcomes and limitations: Generation probabilities of non-shared clonotypes were lower (relative to those shared by all four donors). Only blood samples were collected, and tissue repertoires likely differ.

Produced via immunoSEQ multiplex PCR; TCRdb's table is partial and in-frame only. The sample has 2 million to 2.5 million clones, just under 95% seen once; the top ten hold around 0.38%. Material for sequencing was naive CD4+ T cells from PBMCs. Subset reported: CD45RA+ positively selected. This receptor was obtained from a man younger than 35 in good health. Some clones in this sample may be carry-over from other donors' samples. The J gene is TRBJ2-1, the V gene TRBV28; TRBD2 matches 13 bases. The CDR3 loop reads CASSLPGTSGTGEQFF. The CDR3 DNA is TGTGCCAGCAGTTTACCCGGGACTAGCGGGACGGGTGAGCAGTTCTTC.